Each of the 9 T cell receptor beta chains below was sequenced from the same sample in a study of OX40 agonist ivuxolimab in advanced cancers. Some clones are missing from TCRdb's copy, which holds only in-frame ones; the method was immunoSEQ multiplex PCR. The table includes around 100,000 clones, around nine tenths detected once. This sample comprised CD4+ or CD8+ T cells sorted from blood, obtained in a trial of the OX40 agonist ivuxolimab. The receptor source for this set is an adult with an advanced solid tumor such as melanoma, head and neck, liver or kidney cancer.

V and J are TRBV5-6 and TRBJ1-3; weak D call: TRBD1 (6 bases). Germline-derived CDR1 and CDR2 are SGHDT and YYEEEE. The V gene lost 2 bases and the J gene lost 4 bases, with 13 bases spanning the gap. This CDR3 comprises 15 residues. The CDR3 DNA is TGTGCCAGCAGCTTTCGGGGGGCTGGAGGAAACACCATATATTTT. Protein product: CASSFRGAGGNTIYF.

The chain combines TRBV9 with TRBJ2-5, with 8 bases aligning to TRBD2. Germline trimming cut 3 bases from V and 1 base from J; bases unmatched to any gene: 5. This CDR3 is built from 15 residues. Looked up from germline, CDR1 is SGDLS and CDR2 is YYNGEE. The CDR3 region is CASSAIGLAQETQYF. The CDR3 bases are TGTGCCAGCAGCGCCATAGGACTAGCCCAAGAGACCCAGTACTTC.

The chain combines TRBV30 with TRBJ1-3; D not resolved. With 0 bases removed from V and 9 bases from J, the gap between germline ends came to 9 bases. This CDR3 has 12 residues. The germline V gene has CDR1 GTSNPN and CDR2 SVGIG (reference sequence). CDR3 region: CAWSVIGSTIYF. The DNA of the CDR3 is TGTGCCTGGAGTGTTATAGGTTCCACCATATATTTT.

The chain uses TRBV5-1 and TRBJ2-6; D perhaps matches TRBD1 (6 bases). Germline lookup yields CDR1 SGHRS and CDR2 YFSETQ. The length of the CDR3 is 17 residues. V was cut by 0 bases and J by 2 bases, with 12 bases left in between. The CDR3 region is CASSLGPNRAGANVLTF. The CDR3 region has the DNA TGCGCCAGCAGCTTGGGACCAAACAGGGCTGGGGCCAACGTCCTGACTTTC. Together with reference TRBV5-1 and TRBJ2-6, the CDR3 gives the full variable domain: KAGVTQTPRYLIKTRGQQVTLSCSPISGHRSVSWYQQTPGQGLQFLFEYFSETQRNKGNFPGRFSGRQFSNSRSEMNVSTLELGDSALYLCASSLGPNRAGANVLTFGAGSRLTVL.

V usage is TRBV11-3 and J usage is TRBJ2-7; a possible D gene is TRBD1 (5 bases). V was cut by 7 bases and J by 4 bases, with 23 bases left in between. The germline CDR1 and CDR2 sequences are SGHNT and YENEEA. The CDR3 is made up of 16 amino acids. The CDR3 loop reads CASIQNPDKSLYEQYF. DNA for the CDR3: TGTGCCAGCATCCAAAACCCGGACAAGTCCCTTTACGAGCAGTACTTC.

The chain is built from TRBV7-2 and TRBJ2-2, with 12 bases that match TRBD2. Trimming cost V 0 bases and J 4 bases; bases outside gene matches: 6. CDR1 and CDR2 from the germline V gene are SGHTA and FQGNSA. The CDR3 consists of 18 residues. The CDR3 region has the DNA TGTGCCAGCAGCTTAGCGGTGCTAGCGGGAGGGACCACCGGGGAGCTGTTTTTT. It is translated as CASSLAVLAGGTTGELFF.

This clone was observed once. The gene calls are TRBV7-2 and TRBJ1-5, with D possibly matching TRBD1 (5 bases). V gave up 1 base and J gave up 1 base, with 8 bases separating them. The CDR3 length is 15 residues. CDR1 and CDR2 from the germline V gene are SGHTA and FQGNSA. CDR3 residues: CASSLGSGSNQPQHF. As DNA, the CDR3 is TGTGCCAGCAGCTTAGGATCAGGGAGCAATCAGCCCCAGCATTTT.

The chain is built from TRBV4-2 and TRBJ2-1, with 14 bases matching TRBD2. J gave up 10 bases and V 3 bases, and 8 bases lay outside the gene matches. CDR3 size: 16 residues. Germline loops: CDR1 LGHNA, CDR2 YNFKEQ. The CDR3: CASSQGAGLAGVEQFF. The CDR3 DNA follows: TGTGCCAGCAGCCAGGGCGCGGGACTAGCGGGAGTAGAGCAGTTCTTC.

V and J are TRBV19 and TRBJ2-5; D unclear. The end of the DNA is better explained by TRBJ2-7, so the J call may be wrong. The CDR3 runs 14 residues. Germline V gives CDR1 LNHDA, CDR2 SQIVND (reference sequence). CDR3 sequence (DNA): TGTGCCAGTAGTATAGGGCTTGACTCCTACGAGCAGTACTTC. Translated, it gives CASSIGLDSYEQYF.